This is a list of T cell receptor beta chains from one sample in a study of T cell repertoires in cytomegalovirus infection. In TCRdb, the reads were re-called with MiXCR into one record per CDR3 protein. This table holds approximately 730,000 distinct CDR3 sequences, approximately 32% found once. Their recognized antigens are unknown. The material sequenced was cultured CD8+ T cells from PBMCs, taken from culture after CMV antigen stimulation. The receptor set was obtained from a human donor in good health (CMV status not recorded). Some clones in this sample may be carry-over from other donors' samples. Each CDR3 is given with its conserved first and last residue. D genes are given only for firm matches. For some rows the clone size is stated as once, few or many, or as a class when expanded; others skip it.

>NA|TRBV19|TRBJ2-7|NA
CASSIGGGSEQYF
TGTGCCAGTAGTATAGGAGGGGGTTCCGAGCAGTACTTC
>NA|TRBV6-1|TRBJ2-7|NA
CASTGQFYEQYF
TGTGCCAGCACCGGACAGTTCTACGAGCAGTACTTC
>TRBD1|TRBV7-7|TRBJ2-1|NA
CASSTAGTGGNEQFF
TGTGCTAGCAGCACTGCCGGGACAGGGGGCAATGAGCAGTTCTTC
>NA|TRBV7-3|TRBJ2-3|NA
CASSLLHGGPPDTQYF
TGTGCCAGCAGCTTGCTCCATGGGGGGCCCCCAGATACGCAGTATTTT
>NA|TRBV12-3/TRBV12-4|TRBJ1-2|NA
CASSLPGVGYGYTF
TGTGCCAGCAGTTTGCCGGGCGTCGGCTATGGCTACACCTTC
>NA|TRBV2|TRBJ2-2|few
CASSGAASEPGELFF
TGTGCCAGCAGTGGGGCAGCTAGTGAGCCCGGGGAGCTGTTTTTT
>NA|TRBV4-1|TRBJ1-2|NA
CASGSGRTNYGYTF
TGCGCCAGCGGATCGGGACGTACTAACTATGGCTACACCTTC
>NA|TRBV20-1|TRBJ2-1|NA
CSASPSDGFVNEQFF
TGCAGTGCATCCCCTAGCGATGGTTTTGTCAATGAGCAGTTCTTC
>TRBD1|TRBV7-2|TRBJ1-2|few
CASSLFLTGDHYTF
TGTGCCAGCAGCTTATTTTTAACAGGGGATCACTACACCTTC
>NA|TRBV6-5|TRBJ1-1|NA
CASSYSAGGDTEAFF
TGTGCCAGCAGTTACTCAGCAGGTGGGGACACTGAAGCTTTCTTT
>NA|TRBV6-6|TRBJ2-1|NA
CASSYVSRGGEQFF
TGTGCCAGCAGTTACGTAAGCAGAGGGGGTGAGCAGTTCTTC
>TRBD2|TRBV7-9|TRBJ2-3|few
CASSSGTSGERGDTQYF
TGTGCCAGCAGCTCCGGGACTAGCGGGGAACGGGGAGATACGCAGTATTTT
>TRBD1|TRBV6-5|TRBJ2-7|few
CASSHDRGLYEQYF
TGTGCCAGCAGTCACGACAGGGGGCTCTACGAGCAGTACTTC
>TRBD1|TRBV15|TRBJ1-1|few
CATSGEDRFRLVNTEAFF
TGTGCCACCAGCGGAGAGGACAGGTTTCGCCTCGTGAACACTGAAGCTTTCTTT